This TCR beta chain was found in a study of blood T cell repertoires in COVID-19. Measured with immunoSEQ multiplex PCR; TCRdb has only the in-frame clones, and not every one. The profile shows approximately 280,000 clones, 90% of them singletons. This clone has just a few counts. The origin of this receptor is a woman aged 18 to 35 with acute COVID-19. What was sequenced was PBMCs or T cells enriched from blood (not recorded which).

CDR3 protein: CAVNSGRASTDTQYF. The DNA for the CDR3 is TGTGCCGTGAATTCCGGTCGTGCTAGCACAGATACGCAGTATTTT. V usage is TRBV19 and J usage is TRBJ2-3; D not certain. Germline V lookup: CDR1 LNHDA, CDR2 SQIVND (reference sequence). The CDR3 is 15 residues long. V was shortened by 11 bases and J by 0 bases, with 18 bases between the two germline ends.